The clone carrying this T cell receptor beta chain was observed a single time. These data come from a study of blood T cell repertoires in COVID-19. Methods used by the authors: Estimation of nucleated cell counts relied on the amplification of reference gene primers. TCRdb's copy holds only in-frame clones and misses some; the assay was immunoSEQ multiplex PCR. The V and J calls and clone size come from that table; D and trimming were worked out from the DNA. The table includes around 340,000 clones, 65% to 90% detected once. V trimming: 3 bases; J trimming: 2 bases; junction bases outside the gene matches: 6. Germline loops: CDR1 SQVTM, CDR2 ANQGSEA. This CDR3 contains 14 residues.

The origin of this receptor is a woman aged 55 to 70 with COVID-19, enrolled during active disease. The sample comprised peripheral blood. The chain uses TRBV29-1 and TRBJ1-1; the match to TRBD1 covers 7 bases. In DNA form, the CDR3 reads TGCAGCGTTGATGGCAGGGGGAGAAACACTGAAGCTTTCTTT. The encoded protein is CSVDGRGRNTEAFF.